These 8 T cell receptor beta chains came from one sample sequenced in a study of identical twins. MiXCR, run by TCRdb on the 5' RACE reads, gives a single entry per CDR3 protein. The table shows 650,000 to 750,000 distinct CDR3 sequences, with less than 25% occurring only once. These data also featured in a second study, about T cells expressing NK-cell markers.

Sample: PBMCs. The source of these receptors is a young woman in good health.

This clonotype has just a few counts. V is TRBV5-1 and J is TRBJ2-3; perhaps TRBD2 as D (5 bases). From germline, CDR1 is SGHRS and CDR2 YFSETQ. V was clipped by 4 bases and J by 3 bases, with 18 bases between them. The CDR3 sequence is 16 residues long. Here the CDR3 reads CASSRGAGGETDTQYF. CDR3 DNA sequence: TGCGCCAGCAGCCGCGGAGCCGGAGGTGAAACAGATACGCAGTATTTT.

This chain links TRBV6-1 with TRBJ2-3; TRBD1 matches 8 bases. Germline V gene data show CDR1 as MNHNS and CDR2 as SASEGT. The CDR3 contains 14 residues. Trimming removed 7 bases from V and 3 bases from J; junction bases left unmatched: 6. CDR3 nucleotides: TGTGCCAGCAACCAGGACAGGGTTACAGATACGCAGTATTTT. Translated, it gives CASNQDRVTDTQYF.

The CDR3 DNA follows: TGTGCCAGCAGCCTGGGACAGGGACCAGATTCACCCCTCCACTTT. Its protein product is CASSLGQGPDSPLHF. This chain connects TRBV3-1 to TRBJ1-6, with TRBD1 matching 9 bases. This CDR3 has 15 residues. V was clipped by 4 bases and J by 8 bases; unmatched bases: 6. Germline CDR1 is LGHDT and CDR2 is YNNKEL (reference sequence).

In its sample, this clonotype was seen a few times. The chain is built from TRBV12-3 or TRBV12-4 and TRBJ2-3, with D possibly TRBD2 on 6 matching bases. The CDR3 has 15 residues. The germline V and J ends were trimmed by 6 bases and 4 bases, with 17 bases remaining between them. This chain's CDR3 is CASRPGLRTSDTQYF. In nucleotides, the CDR3 is TGTGCCAGCAGGCCGGGACTCCGTACCTCAGATACGCAGTATTTT.

This sequence joins TRBV19 and TRBJ2-3; 11 bases match TRBD2. The V segment lost 5 bases and the J segment 5 bases; nucleotides outside the gene matches: 9. Germline loops: CDR1 LNHDA, CDR2 SQIVND (reference sequence). CDR3 length: 16 amino acids. CDR3: CASSLILAGAEDTQYF. CDR3 nucleotide sequence: TGTGCCAGTAGTCTAATACTAGCGGGAGCCGAAGATACGCAGTATTTT.

This clonotype has a count of ten or more. V is TRBV4-2 and J is TRBJ2-1; 9 bases line up with TRBD2. With V trimmed by 2 bases and J by 7 bases, 15 bases remained unmatched. The germline gives CDR1 LGHNA, CDR2 YNFKEQ. CDR3 length: 18 residues. The CDR3 nucleotides are TGTGCCAGCAGCCAACACCGCGCGAGCGGGGGGCCTATGAATGAGCAGTTCTTC. It translates to CASSQHRASGGPMNEQFF.

This clonotype showed up many times. This chain joins TRBV29-1 and TRBJ2-7, with TRBD1 matching 8 bases. Germline values: CDR1 SQVTM, CDR2 ANQGSEA. This CDR3 is 12 amino acids long. After removal of 6 bases from V and 5 bases from J, the junction contained 6 bases not matched to a gene. CDR3 DNA sequence: TGCAGCGTCGGACAGGGTTTGGACGAGCAGTACTTC. It encodes CSVGQGLDEQYF.

This clonotype turned up a few times. The chain has TRBV20-1 and TRBJ2-7, with 9 bases matching TRBD2. Germline trimming cut 5 bases from V and 4 bases from J; bases unmatched to any gene: 6. The CDR3 covers 13 residues. From germline, CDR1 is DFQATT and CDR2 SNEGSKA (reference sequence). For the CDR3, the DNA is TGCAGTGCTGTTAGCGGGAGCGGTTACGAGCAGTACTTC. It codes for CSAVSGSGYEQYF.